This T cell receptor (beta chain) was retrieved from a study of technical replicates of blood from a handful of donors. Produced via immunoSEQ multiplex PCR; TCRdb's table is partial and in-frame only. The sample shows around 60,000 clones, around 88% of them seen only once. Germline CDR1 and CDR2: LGHNA and YSLEER. The trim removed 1 base at V and 3 bases at J, leaving 15 bases unmatched. The CDR3 is 20 amino acids. The TCR comes from a human donor in good health. Some clones in this sample may be carry-over from other donors' samples. The chain recombines TRBV4-3 with TRBJ2-2; TRBD2 aligns across 9 bases. Specimen: PBMCs. The CDR3 bases are TGCGCCAGCAGCCAAGCGGGAGGAGCGGGAGGCCCAGCGGACACCGGGGAGCTGTTTTTT. It encodes CASSQAGGAGGPADTGELFF.